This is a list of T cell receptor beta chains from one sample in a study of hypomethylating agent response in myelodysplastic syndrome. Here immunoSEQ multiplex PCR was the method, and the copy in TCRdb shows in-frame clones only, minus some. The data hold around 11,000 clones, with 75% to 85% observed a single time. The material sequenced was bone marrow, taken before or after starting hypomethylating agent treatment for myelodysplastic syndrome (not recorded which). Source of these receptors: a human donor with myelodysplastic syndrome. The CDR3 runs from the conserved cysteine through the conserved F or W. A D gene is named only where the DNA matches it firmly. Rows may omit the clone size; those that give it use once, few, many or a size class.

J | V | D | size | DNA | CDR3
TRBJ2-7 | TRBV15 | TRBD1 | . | TGTGCCACCAGCACTCAGGGGGCAGGGGCCGAGCAGTACTTC | CATSTQGAGAEQYF
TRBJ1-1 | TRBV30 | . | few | TGTGCCTGGAGTGTACGAGGTCGCCCTGAAGCTTTCTTT | CAWSVRGRPEAFF
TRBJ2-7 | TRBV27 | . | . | TGTGCCAGCAGTTTAGGACGGTTCTACGAGCAGTACTTC | CASSLGRFYEQYF
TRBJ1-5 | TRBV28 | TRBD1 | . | TGTGCCAGCAGTTTGGGACAGCGACGCAATCAGCCCCAGCATTTT | CASSLGQRRNQPQHF
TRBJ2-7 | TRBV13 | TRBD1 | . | TGTGCCAGCAGCTCGACGGGACAGGGGGATTCCTACTACGAGCAGTACTTC | CASSSTGQGDSYYEQYF
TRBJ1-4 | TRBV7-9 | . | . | TGTGCCAGCAGCGGTAAAGCAACTAATGAAAAACTGTTTTTT | CASSGKATNEKLFF
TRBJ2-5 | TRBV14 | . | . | TGTGCCAGCAGCCAAGATTTGACGACAGAGCAGTACTTC | CASSQDLTTEQYF
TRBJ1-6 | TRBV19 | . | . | TGTGCCAGTAGTATAGGAGGAGGAGGTTCACCCCTCCACTTT | CASSIGGGGSPLHF
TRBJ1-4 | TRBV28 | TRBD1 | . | TGTGCCAGCAGCTCCGACAGGGGCCCGTCCGGTGAAAAACTGTTTTTT | CASSSDRGPSGEKLFF
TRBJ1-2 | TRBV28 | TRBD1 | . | TGTGCCAGCAGTTTATTTGGTGGTTCGGGACAGGGGTTTGGCTACACCTTC | CASSLFGGSGQGFGYTF
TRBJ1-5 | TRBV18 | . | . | TGTGCCAGCTCACCAGATCAAAATCAGCCCCAGCATTTT | CASSPDQNQPQHF
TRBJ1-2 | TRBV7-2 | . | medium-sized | TGTGCCAGCAGAACCGATCCTGCAGGGAGCTATGGCTACACCTTC | CASRTDPAGSYGYTF
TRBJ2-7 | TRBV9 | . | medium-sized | TGTGCCAGCAGCCCTTGGGACATCTCCTACGAGCAGTACTTC | CASSPWDISYEQYF
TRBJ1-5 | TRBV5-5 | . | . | TGTGCCAGCAGCCTCGGAGTTGGGGGTCAGCCCCAGCATTTT | CASSLGVGGQPQHF
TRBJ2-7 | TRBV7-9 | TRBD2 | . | TGTGCCAGCGGACCCGGGACTAGCGGCTACGAGCAGTACTTC | CASGPGTSGYEQYF
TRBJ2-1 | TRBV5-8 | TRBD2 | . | TGTGCCAGCAGCACTCTTCGGACTAGCGGGGGGGCTCACAATGAGCAGTTCTTC | CASSTLRTSGGAHNEQFF
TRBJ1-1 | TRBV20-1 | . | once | TGCAGTGCTAGTATGAGCGCTGAAGCTTTCTTT | CSASMSAEAFF
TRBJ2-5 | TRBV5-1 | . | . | TGCGCCAGCAGCATGAGTAAGGAGGCAGAGACCCAGTACTTC | CASSMSKEAETQYF
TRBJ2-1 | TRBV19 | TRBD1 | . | TGTGCCAGTAGTATCGACAGGGGGGTCTCTGGGCAGTTCTTC | CASSIDRGVSGQFF
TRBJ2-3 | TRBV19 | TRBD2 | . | TGTGCCAGTAGCCTCCGGGCGGGAGGGCGAAATACGCAGTATTTT | CASSLRAGGRNTQYF
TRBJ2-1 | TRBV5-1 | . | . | TGCGCCAGCAGCTTGGACAGCCCCGGCAATGAGCAGTTCTTC | CASSLDSPGNEQFF
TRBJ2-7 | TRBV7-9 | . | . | TGTGCCAGCAGCGAACTAGAGAGGGCCTACGAGCAGTACTTC | CASSELERAYEQYF
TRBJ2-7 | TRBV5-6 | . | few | TGTGCCAGCAGCTCCGGCGGGGCTTGGGCGCAGGAGTACTTC | CASSSGGAWAQEYF
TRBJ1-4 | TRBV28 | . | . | TGTGCCAGCAGTACATCGTCTGAGTTCACGGGCAAACTGTTTTTT | CASSTSSEFTGKLFF
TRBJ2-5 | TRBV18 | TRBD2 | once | TGTGCCAGCTCACCACTCCTAGCGGGAGGGCAAGAGACCCAGTACTTC | CASSPLLAGGQETQYF
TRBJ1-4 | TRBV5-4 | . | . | TGTGCCAGCAGCTTGGGGGGGACTAATGAAAAACTGTTTTTT | CASSLGGTNEKLFF
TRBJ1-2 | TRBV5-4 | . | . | TGTGCCAGCAGCGAACCCCGACAGGTCGGCTACACCTTC | CASSEPRQVGYTF
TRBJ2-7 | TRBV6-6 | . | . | TGTGCCAGCAGTTACTCCCACAGCTCCTACGAGCAGTACTTC | CASSYSHSSYEQYF
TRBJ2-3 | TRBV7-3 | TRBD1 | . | TGTGCCAGCAGCTTCGGGACAGGGGGACCCTCTAGCACAGATACGCAGTATTTT | CASSFGTGGPSSTDTQYF
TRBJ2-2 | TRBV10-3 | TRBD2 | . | TGTGCCATCAGCTACGCTAGCGGGGTAGGCACCGGGGAGCTGTTTTTT | CAISYASGVGTGELFF
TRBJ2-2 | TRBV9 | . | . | TGTGCCAGCAGCGTAGGGGCAAACACCGGGGAGCTGTTTTTT | CASSVGANTGELFF
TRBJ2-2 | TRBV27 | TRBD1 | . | TGTGCCAGCGCACCAGGGGACAGGATAAACACCGGGGAGCTGTTTTTT | CASAPGDRINTGELFF
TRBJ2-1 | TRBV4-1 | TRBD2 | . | TGCGCCAGCAGCCAGGCGAGACCCCTAGCGGACCTCTCCTACAATGAGCAGTTCTTC | CASSQARPLADLSYNEQFF
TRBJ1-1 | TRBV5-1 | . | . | TGCGCCAGCAGACTCGCTCTCAGGGACACTGAAGCTTTCTTT | CASRLALRDTEAFF
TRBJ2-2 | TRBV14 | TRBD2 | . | TGTGCCAGCAGCCTCCGACTAGCTGGGACCGGGGAGCTGTTTTTT | CASSLRLAGTGELFF
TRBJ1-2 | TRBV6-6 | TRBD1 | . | TGTGCCAGCACTGACAGGGGGAATGGCTACACCTTC | CASTDRGNGYTF
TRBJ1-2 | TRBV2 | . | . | TGTGCCAGCATTTCTGGATTGGGGGCTAACTATGGCTACACCTTC | CASISGLGANYGYTF
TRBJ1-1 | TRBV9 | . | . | TGTGCCAGCACTCCGGTAGGTTACACTGAAGCTTTCTTT | CASTPVGYTEAFF
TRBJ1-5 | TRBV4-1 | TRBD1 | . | TGCGCCAGCAGCCAAGAGACAGGGTGGATCAATCAGCCCCAGCATTTT | CASSQETGWINQPQHF
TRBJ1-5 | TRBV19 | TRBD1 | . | TGTGCCAGTAGTACTGGGACAGGCTACAATCAGCCCCAGCATTTT | CASSTGTGYNQPQHF
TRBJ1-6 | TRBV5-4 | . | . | TGTGCCAGCAGCTTGGATCCCTCCTATAATTCACCCCTCCACTTT | CASSLDPSYNSPLHF
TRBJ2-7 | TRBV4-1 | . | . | TGCGCCAGCAGCCAACCGCCGGGGGATGTTCAGTACTTC | CASSQPPGDVQYF
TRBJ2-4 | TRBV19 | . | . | TGTGCCAGTAGTATCAGGGAAGGAAACATTCAGTACTTC | CASSIREGNIQYF
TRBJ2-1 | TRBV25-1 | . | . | TGTGCCAGCAGTGAAGGTGGGGGGCGGAATGAGCAGTTCTTC | CASSEGGGRNEQFF
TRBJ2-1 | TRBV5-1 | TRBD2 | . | TGCGCCAGCAGCACGGGGGGGCCGTACAATGAGCAGTTCTTC | CASSTGGPYNEQFF
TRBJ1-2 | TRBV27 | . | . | TGTGCCAGCAGTTCCGGACGGTTCTATGGCTACACCTTC | CASSSGRFYGYTF
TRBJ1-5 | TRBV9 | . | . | TGTGCCAGCAGCGTAGGCCCCAATCAGCCCCAGCATTTT | CASSVGPNQPQHF
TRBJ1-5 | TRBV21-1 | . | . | TGTGCCAGCAGCCCTCGACAGATTGGAGGGGCCAATCAGCCCCAGCATTTT | CASSPRQIGGANQPQHF
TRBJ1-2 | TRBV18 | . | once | TGTGCCAGCTCGCCGGACTCCCCGGGGGGCTACACCTTC | CASSPDSPGGYTF
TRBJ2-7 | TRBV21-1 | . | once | TGTGCCAGCAGCAAAGCGGCGGCAGGGAGGGCCTACGAGCAGTACTTC | CASSKAAAGRAYEQYF
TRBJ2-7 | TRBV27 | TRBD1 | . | TGTGCCAGCAGTTTTTCGACAGGGAACGAGCAGTACTTC | CASSFSTGNEQYF
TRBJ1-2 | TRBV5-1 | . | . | TGCGCCAGCAGCTTGGAAGGGTTTGGCTATGGCTACACCTTC | CASSLEGFGYGYTF
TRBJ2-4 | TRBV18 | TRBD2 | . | TGTGCCAGCTCACCGCCTAGCGGGAGTGTGGACATTCAGTACTTC | CASSPPSGSVDIQYF
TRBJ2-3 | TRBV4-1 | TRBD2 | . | TGCGCCAGCAGCCAATTCAGCGGGACTAGCACAGATACGCAGTATTTT | CASSQFSGTSTDTQYF
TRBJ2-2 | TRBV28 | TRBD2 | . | TGTGCCAGCACACCGGGACTATCTTCCGGGGAGCTGTTTTTT | CASTPGLSSGELFF
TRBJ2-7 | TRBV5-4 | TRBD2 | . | TGTGCCAGCAGCTTGGCCGGCGGGAGCGCCTACGAGCAGTACTTC | CASSLAGGSAYEQYF